The sequence of this T cell receptor beta chain was determined in a study of graft-versus-host responses after intestinal transplantation. Findings and limits, study-wide: Peak GvH clone levels in circulation were associated with early post-transplant HvG declines.

Libraries were prepared by immunoSEQ multiplex PCR; TCRdb keeps only in-frame clonotypes and omits some of them. The sample gives 78,000 or so clones, roughly 84% of which show up once; around 7.8% is in the top ten. Of note for this clone: Its antigen is unidentified.

The specimen was unstimulated CD8+ T cells sorted from spleen or lymph node cells, collected before transplant. The clonotype comes from a human donor who was the organ donor for an intestinal transplant.

CDR3 loop: CASSYGPSTQYF. CDR3 sequence (DNA): TGTGCCAGCAGCTATGGCCCCAGTACGCAGTATTTT. V is TRBV5-4 and J is TRBJ2-3; D ambiguous. V lost 3 bases and J lost 8, with 10 bases in between. This CDR3 is built from 12 residues. Germline CDR1 SGHNT, CDR2 YYREEE (reference sequence).